A single TCR beta chain is shown here with its context. In the library, unique molecular identifiers were attached to individual cDNA molecules. Using its own MiXCR run on the RACE reads, TCRdb lists one record per CDR3 protein. The repertoire consists of 180,000 or so distinct CDR3 sequences, with more than 20% occurring once and the leading ten covering less than 7%. Time point indicated: patch test 1, 2 weeks after DPC sensitization. Noted treatment: therapeutic diphenylcyclopropenone sensitization with weekly scalp DPC. Donation of samples came from alopecia patients who were 18 to 70 years old and suitable for DPC. V was pared by 6 bases and J by 11 bases, with 17 bases of the junction left unmatched. Germline CDR1 and CDR2: DFQATT and SNEGSKA (reference sequence). This CDR3 contains 15 residues. These data come from a study of human T cells and chemical hapten exposure.

This clonotype originated in a woman aged 45-59 years with alopecia areata. Some clones in this sample may be carry-over from other donors' samples. V is TRBV20-1 and J is TRBJ2-1, with TRBD2 identical over 9 bases. The sequencing here drew on whole blood, taken in connection with sensitization to the hapten diphenylcyclopropenone (DPC). Here the CDR3 reads CSALRRGLALLQQFF. CDR3 DNA: TGCAGTGCCCTCCGGCGGGGACTAGCATTACTTCAGCAGTTCTTC.